This T cell receptor beta chain was retrieved from a study of cytomegalovirus exposure and HLA in healthy donors. The CDR3 loop spans 16 amino acids. Germline V lookup: CDR1 MGHRA, CDR2 YSYEKL. The V and J ends lost 2 bases and 4 bases, in that order; junction bases with no gene match: 8. Both 60 Vbeta primers and 13 Jbeta primers went into the PCR. The data were produced by immunoSEQ multiplex PCR, yet TCRdb's version contains in-frame clones alone and is incomplete. This sample's clone table lists approximately 80,000 clones. This sequence was found in a woman in her twenties or thirties in good health and CMV-seronegative. This chain connects TRBV4-1 to TRBJ1-2, with 9 bases aligning to TRBD1. The sample consisted of PBMCs. CDR3 protein: CASSQLNTGGFYGYTF. The CDR3 bases are TGCGCCAGCAGCCAACTTAACACAGGGGGCTTCTATGGCTACACCTTC.